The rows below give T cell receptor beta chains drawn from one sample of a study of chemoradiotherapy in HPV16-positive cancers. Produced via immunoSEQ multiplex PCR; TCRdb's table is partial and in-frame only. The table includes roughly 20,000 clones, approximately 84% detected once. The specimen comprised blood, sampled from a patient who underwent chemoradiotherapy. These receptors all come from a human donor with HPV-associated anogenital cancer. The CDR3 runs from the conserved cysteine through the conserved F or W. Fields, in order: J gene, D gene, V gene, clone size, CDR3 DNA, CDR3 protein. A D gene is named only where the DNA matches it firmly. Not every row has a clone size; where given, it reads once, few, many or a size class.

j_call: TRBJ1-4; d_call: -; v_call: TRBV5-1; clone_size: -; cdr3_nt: TGCGCCAGCAGCCCCCGGGTCGGGGAAAGCGAAAAACTGTTTTTT; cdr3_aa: CASSPRVGESEKLFF
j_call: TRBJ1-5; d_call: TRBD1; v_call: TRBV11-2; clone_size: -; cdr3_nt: TGTGCCAGCAGCTCTGACAGGGGGCTCGGGAATCAGCCCCAGCATTTT; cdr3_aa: CASSSDRGLGNQPQHF
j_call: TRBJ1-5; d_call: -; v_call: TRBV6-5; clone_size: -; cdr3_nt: TGTGCCAGCAGTTACTCACTCGGGAATCAGCCCCAGCATTTT; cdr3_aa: CASSYSLGNQPQHF
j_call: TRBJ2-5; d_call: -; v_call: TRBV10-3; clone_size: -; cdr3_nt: TGTGCCATCAGTAACAGGGCAGAGACCCAGTACTTC; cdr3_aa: CAISNRAETQYF
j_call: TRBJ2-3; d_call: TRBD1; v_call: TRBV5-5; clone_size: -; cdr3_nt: TGTGCCAGCAGCCTCGGGACAGGGGAAGATACGCAGTATTTT; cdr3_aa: CASSLGTGEDTQYF
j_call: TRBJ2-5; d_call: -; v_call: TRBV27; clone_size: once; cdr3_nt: TGTGCCAGCAGTTTTAGTGCGGGGGCTCTAAGGGAGACCCAGTACTTC; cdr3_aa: CASSFSAGALRETQYF
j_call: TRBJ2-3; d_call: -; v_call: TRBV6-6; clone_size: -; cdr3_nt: TGTGCCAGCAGTTACGGCCCGGGGGATACGCAGTATTTT; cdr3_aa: CASSYGPGDTQYF
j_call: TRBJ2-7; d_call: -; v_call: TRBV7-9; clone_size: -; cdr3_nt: TGTGCCAGCAGCTCAGGACTGTTTGCTTCCTACGAGCAGTACTTC; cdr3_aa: CASSSGLFASYEQYF
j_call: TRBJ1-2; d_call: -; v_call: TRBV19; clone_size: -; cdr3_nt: TGTGCCAGTAGTATGACTGGGTCTGGTTATGGCTACACCTTC; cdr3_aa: CASSMTGSGYGYTF
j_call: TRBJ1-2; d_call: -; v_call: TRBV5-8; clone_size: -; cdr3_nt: TGTGCCAGCAGCTTGCTAAATAACTATGGCTACACCTTC; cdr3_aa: CASSLLNNYGYTF
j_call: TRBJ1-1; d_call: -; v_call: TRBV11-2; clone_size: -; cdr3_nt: TGTGCCAGCAGCTTAGAGCGGGGCAACACTGAAGCTTTCTTT; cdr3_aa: CASSLERGNTEAFF
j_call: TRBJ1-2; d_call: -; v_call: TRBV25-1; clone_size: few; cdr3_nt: TGTGCCAGCAGTGATGGCAGGCGGATTTTAGCTAACTATGGCTACACCTTC; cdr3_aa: CASSDGRRILANYGYTF
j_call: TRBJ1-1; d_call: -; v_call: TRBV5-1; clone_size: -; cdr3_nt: TGCGCCAGCACTCTGGCCCAAGGAGTGGCTTTCTTT; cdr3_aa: CASTLAQGVAFF
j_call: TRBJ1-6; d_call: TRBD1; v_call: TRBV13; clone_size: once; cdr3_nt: TGTGCCAGCAGCCGGACAGGGCATAGGAATTCACCCCTCCACTTT; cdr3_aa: CASSRTGHRNSPLHF
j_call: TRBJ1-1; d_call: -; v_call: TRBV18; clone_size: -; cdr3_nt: TGTGCCAGCTCGCCGGGGGACACTGAAGCTTTCTTT; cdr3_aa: CASSPGDTEAFF
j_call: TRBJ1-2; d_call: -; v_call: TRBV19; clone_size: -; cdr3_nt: TGTGCCAGTAGCGTACAAGGACTTAACTTCTATGGCTACACCTTC; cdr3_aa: CASSVQGLNFYGYTF
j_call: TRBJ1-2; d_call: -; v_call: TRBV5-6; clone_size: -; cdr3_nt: TGTGCCAGCAGCCCCGGACCTCGCGGCGGTTATGGCTACACCTTC; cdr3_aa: CASSPGPRGGYGYTF
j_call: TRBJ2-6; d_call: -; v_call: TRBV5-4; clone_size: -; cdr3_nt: TGTGCCAGCAGCCAAGATGGGGGCTCTGGGGCCAACGTCCTGACTTTC; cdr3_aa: CASSQDGGSGANVLTF
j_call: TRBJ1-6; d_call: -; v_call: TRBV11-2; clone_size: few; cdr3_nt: TGTGCCAGCAGTATAGTCGGCTCACCCCTCCACTTT; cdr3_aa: CASSIVGSPLHF
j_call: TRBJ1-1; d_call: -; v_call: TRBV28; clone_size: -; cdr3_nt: TGTGCCAGCAGTTTATACGGGGCTTTGAACACTGAAGCTTTCTTT; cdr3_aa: CASSLYGALNTEAFF
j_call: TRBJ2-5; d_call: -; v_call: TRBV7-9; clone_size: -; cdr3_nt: TGTGCCAGCAGCTTGGGCAAAGAGACCCAGTACTTC; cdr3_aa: CASSLGKETQYF
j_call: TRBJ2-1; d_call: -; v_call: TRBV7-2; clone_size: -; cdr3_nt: TGTGCCAGCAGCTTATCATCAGGCGGGCCCGTCAATGAGCAGTTCTTC; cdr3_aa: CASSLSSGGPVNEQFF
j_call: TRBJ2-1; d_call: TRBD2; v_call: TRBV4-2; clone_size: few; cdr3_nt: TGTGCCAGCAGCCAAGAATCTAGCGGGGGGGCCTACAATGAGCAGTTCTTC; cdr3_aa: CASSQESSGGAYNEQFF
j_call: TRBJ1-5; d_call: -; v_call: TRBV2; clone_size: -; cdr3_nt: TGTGCCAGCAGTGTTGAGGGACGTTTTAACAATCAGCCCCAGCATTTT; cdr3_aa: CASSVEGRFNNQPQHF
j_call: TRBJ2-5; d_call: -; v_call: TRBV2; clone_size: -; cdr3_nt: TGTGCCAGCAACTCCTTGGTAATACACCAAGAGACCCAGTACTTC; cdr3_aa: CASNSLVIHQETQYF
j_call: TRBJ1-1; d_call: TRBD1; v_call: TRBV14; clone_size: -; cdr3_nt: TGTGCCAGCAGCCAAGACCGGACAGGGTATGATGCTTTCTTT; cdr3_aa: CASSQDRTGYDAFF
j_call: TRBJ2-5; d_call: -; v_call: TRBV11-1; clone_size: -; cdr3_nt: TGTGCCAGCAGACCCGAGAACCCAAGAGAGGGCCAGTACTTC; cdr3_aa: CASRPENPREGQYF
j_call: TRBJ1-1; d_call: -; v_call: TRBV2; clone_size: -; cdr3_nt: TGTGCCAGCAGTGGCTACAGGGCGAACACTGAAGCTTTCTTT; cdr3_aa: CASSGYRANTEAFF
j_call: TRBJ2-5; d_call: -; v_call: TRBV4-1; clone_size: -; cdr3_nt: TGCGCCAGCAGCCAAGAGGCGGGACCTCAGTACTTC; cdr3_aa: CASSQEAGPQYF
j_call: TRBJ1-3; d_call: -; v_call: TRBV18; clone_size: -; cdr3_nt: TGTGCCAGCTCAGTTCAGGACAGTCGTTCTGGAAACACCATATATTTT; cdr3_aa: CASSVQDSRSGNTIYF
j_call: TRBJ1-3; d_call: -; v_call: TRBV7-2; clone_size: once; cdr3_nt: TGTGCCAGCAGCTTAGTGGGGTGGAACACCATATATTTT; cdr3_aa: CASSLVGWNTIYF
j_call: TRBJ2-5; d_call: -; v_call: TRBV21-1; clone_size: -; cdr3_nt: TGTGCCAGCGGGAAGGGACTAGCGTTGTCGGGTGAAGAGACCCAGTACTTC; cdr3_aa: CASGKGLALSGEETQYF
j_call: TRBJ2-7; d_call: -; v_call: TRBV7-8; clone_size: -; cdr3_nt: TGTGCCAGCAGCTTAGGAGGAGATACATCCTACGAGCAGTACTTC; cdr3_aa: CASSLGGDTSYEQYF
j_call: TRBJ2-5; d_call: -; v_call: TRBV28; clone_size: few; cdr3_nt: TGTGCCAGCAGTCCCGGGCAAGAGACCCAGTACTTC; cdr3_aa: CASSPGQETQYF
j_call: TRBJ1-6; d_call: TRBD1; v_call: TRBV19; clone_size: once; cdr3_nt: TGTGCCAGTAGTATTAGAGGACAGGGAGATTCACCCCTCCACTTT; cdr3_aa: CASSIRGQGDSPLHF
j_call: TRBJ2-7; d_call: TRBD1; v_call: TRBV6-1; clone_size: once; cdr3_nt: TGTGCCAGCAGGATACAGGGGTTCTACGAGCAGTACTTC; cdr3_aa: CASRIQGFYEQYF
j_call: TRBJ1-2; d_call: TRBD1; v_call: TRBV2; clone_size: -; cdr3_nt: TGTGCCAGCAGTGACCAGGGGGCTAACTATGGCTACACCTTC; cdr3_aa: CASSDQGANYGYTF
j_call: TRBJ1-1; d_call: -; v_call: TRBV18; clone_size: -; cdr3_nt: TGTGCCAGCTCACCGGAGGGGACCACTGAAGCTTTCTTT; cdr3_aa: CASSPEGTTEAFF
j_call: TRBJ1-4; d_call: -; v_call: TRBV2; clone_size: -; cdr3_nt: TGTGCCAGCAGTGAAGGGCATGAAAAACTGTTTTTT; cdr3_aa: CASSEGHEKLFF
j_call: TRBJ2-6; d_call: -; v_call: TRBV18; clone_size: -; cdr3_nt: TGTGCCAGCTTCAGTGGTGGTGGGGCCAACGTCCTGACTTTC; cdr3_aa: CASFSGGGANVLTF
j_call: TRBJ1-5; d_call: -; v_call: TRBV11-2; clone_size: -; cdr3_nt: TGTGCCAGCAGTCAGACAGGCGGAAGCAATCAGCCCCAGCATTTT; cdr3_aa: CASSQTGGSNQPQHF
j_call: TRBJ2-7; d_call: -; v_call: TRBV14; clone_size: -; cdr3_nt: TGTGCCAGCAGCCAAGTTGCGGACGAGCAGTACTTC; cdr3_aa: CASSQVADEQYF